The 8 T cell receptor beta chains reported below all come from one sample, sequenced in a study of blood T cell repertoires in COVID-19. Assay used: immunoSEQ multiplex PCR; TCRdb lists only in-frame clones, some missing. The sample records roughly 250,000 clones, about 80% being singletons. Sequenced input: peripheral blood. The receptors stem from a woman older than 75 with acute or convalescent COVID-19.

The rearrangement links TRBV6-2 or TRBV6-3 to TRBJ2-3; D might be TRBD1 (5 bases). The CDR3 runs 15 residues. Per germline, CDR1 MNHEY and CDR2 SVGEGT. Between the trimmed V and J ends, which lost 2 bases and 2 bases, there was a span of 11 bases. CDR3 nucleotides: TGTGCCAGCAGTTACGGGGCGGCATACACAGATACGCAGTATTTT. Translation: CASSYGAAYTDTQYF.

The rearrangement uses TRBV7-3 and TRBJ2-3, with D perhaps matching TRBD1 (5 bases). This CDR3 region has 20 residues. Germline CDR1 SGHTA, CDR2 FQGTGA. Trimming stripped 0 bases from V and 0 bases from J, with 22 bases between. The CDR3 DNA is TGTGCCAGCAGCTTAACAGCTCTAGGGGTAGACCCGATCAGCACAGATACGCAGTATTTT. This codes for CASSLTALGVDPISTDTQYF.

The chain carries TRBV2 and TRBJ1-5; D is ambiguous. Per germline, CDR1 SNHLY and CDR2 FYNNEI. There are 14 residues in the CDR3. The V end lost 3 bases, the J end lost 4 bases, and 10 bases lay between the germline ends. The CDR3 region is CASSDEAANQPQHF. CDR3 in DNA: TGTGCCAGCAGTGATGAGGCAGCTAATCAGCCCCAGCATTTT.

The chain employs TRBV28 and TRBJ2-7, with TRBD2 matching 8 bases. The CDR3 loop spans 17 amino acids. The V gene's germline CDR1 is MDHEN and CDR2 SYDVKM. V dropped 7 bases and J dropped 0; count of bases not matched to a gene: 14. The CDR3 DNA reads TGTGCCAGCACTCCCCTGGGGGCGGGAGGATTCTCCTACGAGCAGTACTTC. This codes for CASTPLGAGGFSYEQYF.

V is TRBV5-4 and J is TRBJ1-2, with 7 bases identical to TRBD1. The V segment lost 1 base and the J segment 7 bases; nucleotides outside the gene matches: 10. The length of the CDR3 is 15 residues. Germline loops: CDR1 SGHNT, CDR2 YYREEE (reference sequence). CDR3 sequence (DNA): TGTGCCAGCAGCTTGCCGTTGGGGGACAGCGGTGGCTACACCTTC. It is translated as CASSLPLGDSGGYTF.

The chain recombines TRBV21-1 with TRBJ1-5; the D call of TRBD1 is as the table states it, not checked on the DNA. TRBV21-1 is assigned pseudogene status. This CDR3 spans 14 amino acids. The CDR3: CASSNDRGDQPQHF. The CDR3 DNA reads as TGTGCCAGCAGCAATGACAGGGGAGATCAGCCCCAGCATTTT.

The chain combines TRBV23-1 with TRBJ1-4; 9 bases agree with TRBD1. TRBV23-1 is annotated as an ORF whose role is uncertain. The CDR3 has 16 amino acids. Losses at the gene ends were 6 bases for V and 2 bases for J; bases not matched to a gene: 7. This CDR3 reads CASRDRGNLTNEKLFF. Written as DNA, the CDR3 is TGCGCCAGCAGAGACAGGGGGAATCTCACTAATGAAAAACTGTTTTTT.

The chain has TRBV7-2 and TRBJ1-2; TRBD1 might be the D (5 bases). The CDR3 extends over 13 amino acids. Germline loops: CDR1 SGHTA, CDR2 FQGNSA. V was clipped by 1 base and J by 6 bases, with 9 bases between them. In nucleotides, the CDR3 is TGTGCCAGCAGCTTAGTAACAGGCGATGGCTACACCTTC. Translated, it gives CASSLVTGDGYTF.